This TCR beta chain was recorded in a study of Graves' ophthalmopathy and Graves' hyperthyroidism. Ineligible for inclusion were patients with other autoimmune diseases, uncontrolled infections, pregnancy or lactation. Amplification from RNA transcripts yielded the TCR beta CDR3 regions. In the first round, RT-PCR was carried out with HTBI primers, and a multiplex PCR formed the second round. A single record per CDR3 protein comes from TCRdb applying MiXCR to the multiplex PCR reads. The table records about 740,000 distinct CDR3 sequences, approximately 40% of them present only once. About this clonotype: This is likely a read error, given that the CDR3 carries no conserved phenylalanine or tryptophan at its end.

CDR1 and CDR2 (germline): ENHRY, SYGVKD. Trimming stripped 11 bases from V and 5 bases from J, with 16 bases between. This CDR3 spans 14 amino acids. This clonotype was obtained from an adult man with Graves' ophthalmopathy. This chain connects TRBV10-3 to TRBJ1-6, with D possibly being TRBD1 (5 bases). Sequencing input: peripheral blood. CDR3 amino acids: CAPGDWGHNSPLHL. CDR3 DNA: TGTGCCCCCGGGGACTGGGGTCATAATTCACCCCTCCACTTG.